The TCR beta chain under discussion was sequenced for a study of naive and memory T cell subsets. Study-level results: Between naive and memory subsets, TCR abundance power law exponents differed. Over 90% of naive TCR sequences appeared only once after error correction, unlike memory subsets.

After CD4 positive bead selection, the CD4-negative fraction gave CD8 T cells. Notes on this clonotype: Its specificity is unknown.

An equimolar mix of two oligonucleotides served as the beta constant-region primer for TRBC1 and TRBC2. Ligated cDNA was amplified by four rounds of PCR with nested alpha and beta constant-region primers and SP2. One entry per CDR3 protein results from TCRdb running MiXCR on the UMI-ligation and nested PCR reads. This sample has 95,000 to 150,000 distinct CDR3 sequences, with about 36% found just once. This sequence originates from a human donor in good health. Material: central memory CD4+ T cells from blood.

The chain's CDR3 is CASSYNTGGTSTDTQYF. As DNA, the CDR3 is TGTGCCAGCAGCTACAACACAGGGGGCACTAGCACAGATACGCAGTATTTT. The gene calls are TRBV13 and TRBJ2-3, with 9 bases identical to TRBD1. The CDR3 loop spans 17 amino acids. The trim removed 4 bases at V and 0 bases at J, leaving 8 bases unmatched. Germline V gives CDR1 PRHDT, CDR2 FYEKMQ (reference sequence).